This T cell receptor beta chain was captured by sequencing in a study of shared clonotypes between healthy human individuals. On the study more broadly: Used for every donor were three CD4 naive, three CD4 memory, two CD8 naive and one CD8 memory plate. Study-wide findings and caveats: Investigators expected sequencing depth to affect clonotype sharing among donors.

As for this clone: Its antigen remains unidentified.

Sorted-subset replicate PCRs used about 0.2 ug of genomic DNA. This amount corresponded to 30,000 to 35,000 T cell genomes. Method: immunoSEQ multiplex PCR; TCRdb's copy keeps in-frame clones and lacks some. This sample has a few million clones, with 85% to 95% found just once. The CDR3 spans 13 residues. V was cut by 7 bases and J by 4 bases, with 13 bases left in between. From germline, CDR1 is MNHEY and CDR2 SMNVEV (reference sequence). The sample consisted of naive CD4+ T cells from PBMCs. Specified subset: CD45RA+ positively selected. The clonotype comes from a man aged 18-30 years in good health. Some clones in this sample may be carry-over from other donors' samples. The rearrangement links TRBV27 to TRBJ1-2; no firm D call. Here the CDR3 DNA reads TGTGCCAGCACCGCTCACGGAACCTATGGCTACACCTTC. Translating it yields CASTAHGTYGYTF.